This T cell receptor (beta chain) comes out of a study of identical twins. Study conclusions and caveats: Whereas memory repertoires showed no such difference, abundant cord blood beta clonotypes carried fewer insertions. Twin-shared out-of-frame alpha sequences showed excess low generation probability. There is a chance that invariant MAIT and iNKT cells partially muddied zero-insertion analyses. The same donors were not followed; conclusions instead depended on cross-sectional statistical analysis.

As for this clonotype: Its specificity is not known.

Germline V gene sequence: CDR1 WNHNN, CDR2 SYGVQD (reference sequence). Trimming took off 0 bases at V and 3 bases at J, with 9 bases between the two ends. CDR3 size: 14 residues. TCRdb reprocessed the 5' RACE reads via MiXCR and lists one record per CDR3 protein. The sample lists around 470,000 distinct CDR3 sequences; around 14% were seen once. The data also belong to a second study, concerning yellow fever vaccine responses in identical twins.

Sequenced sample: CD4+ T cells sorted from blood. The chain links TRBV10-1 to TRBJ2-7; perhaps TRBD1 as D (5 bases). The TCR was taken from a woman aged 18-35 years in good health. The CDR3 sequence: CASSESTRVYEQYF. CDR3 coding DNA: TGCGCCAGCAGTGAGTCGACCAGGGTCTACGAGCAGTACTTC.